This T cell receptor beta chain was observed in a study of cytomegalovirus exposure and HLA in healthy donors. Study results and caveats: Accurate prediction of HLA-A and HLA-B alleles (for most subjects) was reportedly achieved from TCR beta sequences. Cytomegalovirus-associated TCR beta chains were listed, numbering some 180. Most of the CMV-associated TCR beta chains (in a later analysis) appeared to be HLA-restricted. Analysis was carried out at a later point, and it linked a missense DCLRE1C variant to TCR beta V- and J-gene trimming.

A remark on this clone: The antigen remains unidentified.

60 Vbeta and 13 Jbeta primers were used in PCR. Some clones are missing from TCRdb's copy, which holds only in-frame ones; the method was immunoSEQ multiplex PCR. The sample has approximately 190,000 clones; 80% are singletons. Per the germline V gene, CDR1 is LGHNA and CDR2 is YSLEER. This CDR3 is built from 17 residues. V gave up 0 bases and J gave up 7 bases; unmatched junction bases: 11. The chain has TRBV4-3 and TRBJ2-3, with 9 bases that match TRBD2. The sample was PBMCs. The receptor was derived from a middle-aged man in good health and CMV-seropositive. CDR3 sequence (DNA): TGCGCCAGCAGCCAAGATCCAAGCGGGGGGACGGGGTATACGCAGTATTTT. Translation: CASSQDPSGGTGYTQYF.